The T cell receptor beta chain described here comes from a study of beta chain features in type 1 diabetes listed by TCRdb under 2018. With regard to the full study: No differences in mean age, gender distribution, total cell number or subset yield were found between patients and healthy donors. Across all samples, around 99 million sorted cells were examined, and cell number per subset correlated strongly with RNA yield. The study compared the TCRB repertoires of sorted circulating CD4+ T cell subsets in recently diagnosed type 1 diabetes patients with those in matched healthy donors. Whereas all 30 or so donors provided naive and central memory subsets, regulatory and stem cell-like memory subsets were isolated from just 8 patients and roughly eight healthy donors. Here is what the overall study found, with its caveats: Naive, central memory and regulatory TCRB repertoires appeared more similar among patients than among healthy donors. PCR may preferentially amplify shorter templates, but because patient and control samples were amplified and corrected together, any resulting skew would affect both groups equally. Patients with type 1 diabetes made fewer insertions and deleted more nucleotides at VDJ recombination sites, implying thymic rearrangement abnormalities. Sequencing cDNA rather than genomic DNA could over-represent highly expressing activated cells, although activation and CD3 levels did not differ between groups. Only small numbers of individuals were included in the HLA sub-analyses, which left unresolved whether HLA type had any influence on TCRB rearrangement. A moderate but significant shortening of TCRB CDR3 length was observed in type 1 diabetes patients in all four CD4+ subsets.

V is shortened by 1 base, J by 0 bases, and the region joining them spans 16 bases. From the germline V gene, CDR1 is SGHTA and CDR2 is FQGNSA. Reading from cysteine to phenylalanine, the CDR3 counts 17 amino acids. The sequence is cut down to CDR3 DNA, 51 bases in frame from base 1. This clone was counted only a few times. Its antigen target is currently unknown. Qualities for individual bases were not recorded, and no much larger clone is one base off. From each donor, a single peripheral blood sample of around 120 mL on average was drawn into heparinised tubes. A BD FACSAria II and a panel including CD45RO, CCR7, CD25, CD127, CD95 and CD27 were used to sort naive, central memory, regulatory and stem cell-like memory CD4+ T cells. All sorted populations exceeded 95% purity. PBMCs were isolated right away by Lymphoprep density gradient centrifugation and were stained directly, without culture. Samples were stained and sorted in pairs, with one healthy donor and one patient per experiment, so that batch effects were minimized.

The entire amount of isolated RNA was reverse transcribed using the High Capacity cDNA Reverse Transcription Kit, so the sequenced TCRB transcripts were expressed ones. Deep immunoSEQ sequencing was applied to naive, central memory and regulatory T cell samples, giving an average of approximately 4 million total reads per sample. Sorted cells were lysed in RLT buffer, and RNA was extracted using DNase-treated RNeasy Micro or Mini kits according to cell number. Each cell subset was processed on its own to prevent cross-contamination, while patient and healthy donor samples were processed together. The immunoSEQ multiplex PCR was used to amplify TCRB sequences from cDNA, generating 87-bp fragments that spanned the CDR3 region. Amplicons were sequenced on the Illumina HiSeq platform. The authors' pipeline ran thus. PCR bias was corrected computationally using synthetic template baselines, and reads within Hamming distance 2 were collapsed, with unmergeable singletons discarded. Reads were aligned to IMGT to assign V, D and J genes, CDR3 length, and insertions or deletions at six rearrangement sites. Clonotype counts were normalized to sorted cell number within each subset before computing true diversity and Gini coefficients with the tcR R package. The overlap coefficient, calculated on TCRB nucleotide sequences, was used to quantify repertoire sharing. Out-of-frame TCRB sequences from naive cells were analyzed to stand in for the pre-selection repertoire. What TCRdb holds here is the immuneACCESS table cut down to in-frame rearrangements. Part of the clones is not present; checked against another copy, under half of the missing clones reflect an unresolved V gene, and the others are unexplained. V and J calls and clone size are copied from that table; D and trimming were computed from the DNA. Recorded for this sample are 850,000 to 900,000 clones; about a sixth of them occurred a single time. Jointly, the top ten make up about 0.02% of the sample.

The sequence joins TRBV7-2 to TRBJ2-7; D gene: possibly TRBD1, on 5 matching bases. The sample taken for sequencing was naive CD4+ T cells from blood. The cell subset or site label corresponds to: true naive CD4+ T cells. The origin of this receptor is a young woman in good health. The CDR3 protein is CASSLVTGVGSSYEQYF. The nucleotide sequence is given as TGTGCCAGCAGCTTAGTTACAGGCGTAGGCAGCTCCTACGAGCAGTACTTC.